Included here is one T cell receptor beta chain sequence, with context. Its antigen is undetermined. This sample was taken from a study of naive and memory T cell subsets. The study, taken as a whole, reports: Potentially, T cell activation and differentiation skew this RNA-based measurement.

This CDR3 spans 14 amino acids. The junction had 3 bases not matched to a gene; V was cut back by 2 bases and J by 2 bases. Germline assignment: CDR1 SGHDT and CDR2 YYEEEE. Ligated cDNA underwent four rounds of PCR with nested alpha and beta constant region primers and SP2. Reverse transcription of blood and skin TCR RNA was primed at alpha and beta constant regions. TCRdb reprocessed the 5' RACE reads with MiXCR, giving one entry per CDR3 protein. In the table there are roughly 30,000 distinct CDR3 sequences, 16% of which are singletons. A UMI-containing oligonucleotide was joined by 3' ligation to the TCR cDNA template. Adult healthy volunteers gave 2.5 ml peripheral blood for whole-blood RNA. Input was roughly 1 to 1,100 ng of DNase-treated total RNA without cell sorting.

The receptor was derived from a female donor in good health. The chain uses TRBV5-6 and TRBJ2-7; 8 bases are a match to TRBD2. CDR3 DNA sequence: TGTGCCAGCAGCTTCCCGGGACTAGCCTACGAGCAGTACTTC. The encoded protein is CASSFPGLAYEQYF.